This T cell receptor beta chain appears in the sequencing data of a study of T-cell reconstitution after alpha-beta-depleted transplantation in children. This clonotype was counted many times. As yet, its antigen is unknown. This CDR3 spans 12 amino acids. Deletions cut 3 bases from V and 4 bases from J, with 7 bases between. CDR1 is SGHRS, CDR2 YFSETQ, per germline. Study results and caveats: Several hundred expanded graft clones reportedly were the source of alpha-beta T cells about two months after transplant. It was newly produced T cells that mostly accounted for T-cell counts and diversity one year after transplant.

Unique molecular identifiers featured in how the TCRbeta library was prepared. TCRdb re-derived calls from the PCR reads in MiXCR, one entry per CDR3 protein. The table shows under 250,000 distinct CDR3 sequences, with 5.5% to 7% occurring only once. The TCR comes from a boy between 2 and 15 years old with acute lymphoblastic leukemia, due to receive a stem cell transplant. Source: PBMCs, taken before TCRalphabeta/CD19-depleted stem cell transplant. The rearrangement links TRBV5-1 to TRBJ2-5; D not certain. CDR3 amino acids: CASSWAGETQYF. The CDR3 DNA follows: TGCGCCAGCAGCTGGGCCGGAGAGACCCAGTACTTC.